This T cell receptor (beta chain) was recovered during a study of OX40 agonist ivuxolimab in advanced cancers. The wider study: Enrollees could have had prior anti-PD-1, anti-PD-L1 or anti-CTLA-4 therapy, which 40% to 45% had received.

Comments on this clone: As yet, its antigen is unknown.

TCRdb keeps only in-frame clones here, not all; method: immunoSEQ multiplex PCR. The repertoire holds about 70,000 clones, under 90% seen once, with 5% to 6.5% in the top ten. Whole-study results and caveats: CD8+ T cells showed, on average, more clonal expansion than CD4+ cells. Clonal expansion by week 6 occurred in CD4+ and CD8+ blood T cells (at 0.1 to 3.0 mg/kg).

The input for sequencing was CD4+ or CD8+ T cells sorted from blood, taken in a trial of the OX40 agonist ivuxolimab. This receptor was obtained from an adult with an advanced solid tumor such as melanoma, head and neck, liver or kidney cancer.

The CDR3 DNA reads as TGCGCCAGCAGCTTGAGGGCAGCACAAGAGACCCAGTACTTC. This codes for CASSLRAAQETQYF. This chain links TRBV5-1 with TRBJ2-5; no clear D. This CDR3 spans 14 amino acids. Germline CDR1 and CDR2: SGHRS and YFSETQ. V shed 1 base and J shed 2 bases, with 9 bases lying between them.